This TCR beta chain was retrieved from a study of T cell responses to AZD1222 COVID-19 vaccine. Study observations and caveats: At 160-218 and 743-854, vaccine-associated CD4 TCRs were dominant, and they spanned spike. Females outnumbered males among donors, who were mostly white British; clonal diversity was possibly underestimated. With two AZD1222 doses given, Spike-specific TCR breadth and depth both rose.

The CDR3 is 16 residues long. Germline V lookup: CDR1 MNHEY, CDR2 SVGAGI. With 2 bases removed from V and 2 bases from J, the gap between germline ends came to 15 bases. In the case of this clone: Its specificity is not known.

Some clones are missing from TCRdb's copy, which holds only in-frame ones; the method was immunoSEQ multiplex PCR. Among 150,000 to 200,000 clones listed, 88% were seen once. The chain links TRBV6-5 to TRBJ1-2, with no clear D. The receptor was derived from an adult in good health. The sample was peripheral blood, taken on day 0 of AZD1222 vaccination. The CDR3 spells CASSYLTGYANYGYTF. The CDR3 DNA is TGTGCCAGCAGTTACCTAACCGGGTACGCCAACTATGGCTACACCTTC.